Shown below are 22 T cell receptor beta chains from a single sample sequenced in a study of cytomegalovirus exposure and HLA in healthy donors. Some clones are missing from TCRdb's copy, which holds only in-frame ones; the method was immunoSEQ multiplex PCR. The sample has 100,000 to 150,000 clones; around nine tenths are singletons. Sequenced sample: PBMCs. Receptors were obtained from a young woman in good health and CMV-seronegative.

The chain has TRBV5-4 and TRBJ2-1; no clear D. V dropped 1 base and J dropped 2 bases, with 13 bases sitting between them. CDR1 and CDR2 (germline): SGHNT, YYREEE (reference sequence). This CDR3 contains 16 residues. This CDR3 reads CASSLLGGPAYNEQFF. In DNA form, the CDR3 reads TGTGCCAGCAGCTTGTTAGGCGGTCCGGCCTACAATGAGCAGTTCTTC. Complete variable domain (other parts from reference TRBV5-4 and TRBJ2-1): ETGVTQSPTHLIKTRGQQVTLRCSSQSGHNTVSWYQQALGQGPQFIFQYYREEENGRGNFPPRFSGLQFPNYSSELNVNALELDDSALYLCASSLLGGPAYNEQFFGPGTRLTVL.

V and J are TRBV19 and TRBJ1-3; D is uncertain. In germline, CDR1 is LNHDA, CDR2 SQIVND (reference sequence). V was shortened by 9 bases and J by 8 bases, with 23 bases between the two germline ends. The CDR3 spans 15 residues. The CDR3 reads CASQPDLGIEDTIYF. The CDR3 region has the DNA TGTGCCAGCCAACCAGACCTTGGAATTGAGGACACCATATATTTT.

The genes are TRBV5-6 and TRBJ1-5; 8 nucleotides agree with TRBD1. Germline V CDR1 and CDR2: SGHDT, YYEEEE. CDR3 size: 16 residues. V was pared by 1 base and J by 3 bases, with 6 bases of the junction left unmatched. This CDR3 reads CASSLTGTGSNQPQHF. The CDR3 region has the DNA TGTGCCAGCAGCTTGACCGGGACAGGATCCAATCAGCCCCAGCATTTT.

The chain links TRBV5-4 to TRBJ2-3; D possibly corresponds to TRBD2 (5 bases). CDR3 size: 13 residues. Trimming shortened V by 1 base and J by 4 bases, and 7 bases separated the two germline ends. The germline gives CDR1 SGHNT, CDR2 YYREEE (reference sequence). The DNA for the CDR3 is TGTGCCAGCAGCTTGACCGGGGCAGATACGCAGTATTTT. It specifies CASSLTGADTQYF. The complete variable domain, with remaining parts taken from reference TRBV5-4 and TRBJ2-3, reads ETGVTQSPTHLIKTRGQQVTLRCSSQSGHNTVSWYQQALGQGPQFIFQYYREEENGRGNFPPRFSGLQFPNYSSELNVNALELDDSALYLCASSLTGADTQYFGPGTRLTVL.

V gene TRBV2 combines with J gene TRBJ2-3, with D possibly TRBD2 on 6 matching bases. This CDR3 contains 14 residues. The germline V gene encodes CDR1 SNHLY and CDR2 FYNNEI. Trimming cost V 6 bases and J 3 bases, with 13 bases left between them. The CDR3 nucleotides read TGTGCCAGCAGCAGACTAGTTACGACAGATACGCAGTATTTT. It translates to CASSRLVTTDTQYF. The variable domain in full, completed from reference TRBV2 and TRBJ2-3, reads EPEVTQTPSHQVTQMGQEVILRCVPISNHLYFYWYRQILGQKVEFLVSFYNNEISEKSEIFDDQFSVERPDGSNFTLKIRSTKLEDSAMYFCASSRLVTTDTQYFGPGTRLTVL.

The chain links TRBV7-2 to TRBJ2-7, with TRBD1 matching 7 bases. The CDR3 has 15 residues. V shed 4 bases, J shed 4 bases, and the junction held 10 bases outside the gene matches. Germline V gene sequence: CDR1 SGHTA, CDR2 FQGNSA. CDR3 DNA: TGTGCCAGCAGCTACCACGAGACAGGGATGTACGAGCAGTACTTC. Residues: CASSYHETGMYEQYF.

The chain combines TRBV12-5 with TRBJ2-6; 8 nucleotides line up with TRBD1. The CDR3 extends over 17 amino acids. Germline CDR1 is LGHNT and CDR2 is FRNRAP. V was pared by 6 bases and J by 2 bases, with 9 bases of the junction left unmatched. The CDR3 DNA follows: TGTGCTAGTGGACCCGGGACAGGTCTAACTGGGGCCAACGTCCTGACTTTC. This gives the protein CASGPGTGLTGANVLTF.

The genes are TRBV11-2 and TRBJ1-1; 9 bases agree with TRBD1. V was clipped by 7 bases and J by 5 bases; unmatched bases: 5. Germline CDR1 reads SGHAT; CDR2 reads FQNNGV. The CDR3 runs 13 residues. The CDR3 sequence: CASKGQGITEAFF. CDR3 DNA sequence: TGTGCCAGCAAGGGACAGGGTATAACTGAAGCTTTCTTT.

J is TRBJ1-5 and V is TRBV6-5, with D uncertain. Germline V CDR1 and CDR2: MNHEY, SVGAGI. V was pared by 3 bases and J by 10 bases, with 16 bases between. CDR3 size: 14 residues. The CDR3 nucleotides are TGTGCCAGCAGTTATAGCGGACCCTTAACCCCCCAGCATTTT. This encodes CASSYSGPLTPQHF.

V usage is TRBV11-3 and J usage is TRBJ2-2; 7 nucleotides match TRBD2. The V segment lost 2 bases and the J segment 6 bases; nucleotides outside the gene matches: 6. CDR1 and CDR2 from the germline V gene are SGHNT and YENEEA. CDR3 length: 15 amino acids. The CDR3 here is CASSLRGRTAGELFF. The CDR3 bases are TGTGCCAGCAGCTTACGCGGGAGAACGGCCGGGGAGCTGTTTTTT.

The rearrangement links TRBV29-1 to TRBJ1-2; D unresolved. Germline CDR1 reads SQVTM; CDR2 reads ANQGSEA. V lost 8 bases and J 3 bases, leaving 10 bases between the germline ends. This CDR3 contains 11 residues. CDR3: CSLSSHYGYTF. CDR3 nucleotides: TGCAGCCTCTCCTCCCACTATGGCTACACCTTC.

The rearrangement joins TRBV13 to TRBJ2-1; D unresolved. Germline V CDR1 and CDR2: PRHDT, FYEKMQ (reference sequence). V lost 5 bases, J lost 0 bases, and 14 bases lay in between. CDR3 length: 16 amino acids. CDR3: CASSVRRFSSYNEQFF. For the CDR3, the DNA is TGTGCCAGCAGCGTCCGGCGGTTCAGCTCCTACAATGAGCAGTTCTTC. The variable domain in full, completed from reference TRBV13 and TRBJ2-1, reads AAGVIQSPRHLIKEKRETATLKCYPIPRHDTVYWYQQGPGQDPQFLISFYEKMQSDKGSIPDRFSAQQFSDYHSELNMSSLELGDSALYFCASSVRRFSSYNEQFFGPGTRLTVL.

This clone has only one observation. J is TRBJ1-1 and V is TRBV9; 7 bases line up with TRBD1. CDR1 SGDLS and CDR2 YYNGEE come from the germline V gene. V shed 2 bases, J shed 4 bases, and the junction held 2 bases outside the gene matches. This CDR3 comprises 13 residues. The CDR3 nucleotides read TGTGCCAGCAGCGTCGGACAGGCCACTGAAGCTTTCTTT. Translated: CASSVGQATEAFF.

This clone showed up just once. The rearrangement links TRBV6-6 to TRBJ2-2, with TRBD1 matching 7 bases. This CDR3 region has 16 residues. The trim removed 3 bases at V and 5 bases at J, leaving 9 bases unmatched. From germline, CDR1 is MNHNY and CDR2 SVGAGI (reference sequence). This chain's CDR3 is CASSYPGQLMTGELFF. In nucleotides, the CDR3 is TGTGCCAGCAGTTATCCGGGACAGCTGATGACCGGGGAGCTGTTTTTT.

The genes are TRBV10-1 and TRBJ2-2; 7 bases align to TRBD1. Germline-derived CDR1 and CDR2 are WNHNN and SYGVQD (reference sequence). V lost 6 bases and J lost 3; bases outside the gene matches: 1. There are 13 residues in the CDR3. The CDR3 spells CASRGTDTGELFF. DNA for the CDR3: TGCGCCAGCAGGGGGACAGACACCGGGGAGCTGTTTTTT.

V and J are TRBV7-3 and TRBJ2-1; 11 bases match TRBD2. There are 16 residues in the CDR3. Germline values: CDR1 SGHTA, CDR2 FQGTGA. V was clipped by 2 bases and J by 6 bases; unmatched bases: 6. The CDR3 coding sequence is TGTGCCAGCAGCTTATTAGCGGGAGGGACCCTCAATGAGCAGTTCTTC. Protein sequence: CASSLLAGGTLNEQFF.

The chain couples TRBV5-1 to TRBJ2-3; 10 bases are a match to TRBD2. This CDR3 spans 17 amino acids. Trimming removed 2 bases from V and 0 bases from J; junction bases left unmatched: 6. Germline V CDR1 and CDR2: SGHRS, YFSETQ. The CDR3 coding sequence is TGCGCCAGCAGCTTTAGGACTAGCGGCTTTAGCACAGATACGCAGTATTTT. It specifies CASSFRTSGFSTDTQYF.

The chain recombines TRBV19 with TRBJ1-2, with D hard to call. Germline CDR1 LNHDA, CDR2 SQIVND (reference sequence). V was clipped by 2 bases and J by 4 bases, with 5 bases between them. CDR3 length: 12 amino acids. The CDR3 DNA follows: TGTGCCAGTAGTATATCGCGCTATGGCTACACCTTC. Its translation: CASSISRYGYTF.

The chain links TRBV19 to TRBJ2-2; tentatively, D is TRBD2 (6 bases). The CDR3 consists of 16 residues. Germline CDR1 LNHDA, CDR2 SQIVND (reference sequence). Trimming took off 3 bases at V and 3 bases at J, with 14 bases between the two ends. The CDR3 spells CASSIDVGDYTGELFF. DNA of the CDR3: TGTGCCAGTAGTATTGACGTAGGGGACTACACCGGGGAGCTGTTTTTT.

This clone was picked up one time. V is TRBV10-3 and J is TRBJ2-7, with a tentative D call TRBD1 (7 bases). The CDR3 totals 14 residues. Per the germline V gene, CDR1 is ENHRY and CDR2 is SYGVKD. With 11 bases removed from V and 3 bases from J, the gap between germline ends came to 20 bases. CDR3 nucleotides: TGTGCCGCCAGGGGGGACGGCGCCGGCTACGAGCAGTACTTC. This gives the protein CAARGDGAGYEQYF.

The J gene is TRBJ1-1, the V gene TRBV6-4, with unresolved D. CDR1 and CDR2 from the germline V gene are MRHNA and SNTAGT. V lost 4 bases to trimming and J lost 5 bases, with 11 bases between them. CDR3 size: 13 residues. Here the CDR3 DNA reads TGTGCCAGCAGTGCGGAGGGAGGTACTGAAGCTTTCTTT. Amino acids: CASSAEGGTEAFF.

V usage is TRBV2 and J usage is TRBJ2-7; 9 bases match TRBD1. Germline-derived CDR1 and CDR2 are SNHLY and FYNNEI. The CDR3 runs 14 residues. V lost 4 bases and J lost 4; bases outside the gene matches: 5. This chain's CDR3 is CASSANRGQYEQYF. The CDR3 bases are TGTGCCAGCAGTGCAAACAGGGGGCAGTACGAGCAGTACTTC.